A selection of T cell receptor beta chains follows, all from one sample in a study of blood T cells in healthy people across ages. MiXCR, run by TCRdb on the 5' RACE reads, gives a single entry per CDR3 protein. The sample lists hundreds of thousands of distinct CDR3 sequences, about 36% occurring once. The sequenced material came from blood. The source is a young man in good health. CDR3s include the opening cysteine and the closing phenylalanine or tryptophan. The D gene is left open where the match is weak. The listing skips clone size in some rows; elsewhere it reads once, few, many or a size class.

d_call	v_call	clone_size	cdr3_length	j_call	cdr3_nt	cdr3_aa
TRBD1	TRBV6-5	-	12	TRBJ2-2	TGTGCCAGCACCAGGGGGTACGGGGAGCTGTTTTTT	CASTRGYGELFF
TRBD2	TRBV4-2	-	15	TRBJ2-1	TGTGCCAGCAGCCCTCTAGGGACTAGCGTTGATGAGCAGTTCTTC	CASSPLGTSVDEQFF
-	TRBV16	-	14	TRBJ1-5	TGTGCCAGCAGCCAAGTGACAGATAATCAGCCCCAGCATTTT	CASSQVTDNQPQHF
-	TRBV4-3	-	16	TRBJ2-3	TGCGCCAGCAGCCAAGAAAGGGGAGCGGCCACAGATACGCAGTATTTT	CASSQERGAATDTQYF
-	TRBV9	-	14	TRBJ1-6	TGTGCCAGCAGCGTAGCTTTAAGGGATTCACCCCTCCACTTT	CASSVALRDSPLHF
-	TRBV9	few	17	TRBJ1-2	TGTGCCAGCAGCGCGGGAAGTAACAGGGTCGCCGCCTATGGCTACACCTTC	CASSAGSNRVAAYGYTF
-	TRBV20-1	-	15	TRBJ2-3	TGCAGTGCTCCCCTTTCGGGAGCGGCGGCAGATACGCAGTATTTT	CSAPLSGAAADTQYF
-	TRBV7-2	few	10	TRBJ2-1	TGTGCCACCATAGGGGCGCAGAGGTTCTTC	CATIGAQRFF
TRBD1	TRBV10-3	-	18	TRBJ1-2	TGTGCCATCAGTGAGTCTCAGAACAGGGGCCCGATTGATTATGGCTACACCTTC	CAISESQNRGPIDYGYTF
-	TRBV10-3	few	15	TRBJ1-1	TGTGCCACGCAAGGGAGAGAACGGATGAACACTGAAGCTTTCTTT	CATQGRERMNTEAFF
TRBD2	TRBV10-3	many	15	TRBJ2-7	TGTGCCATCAGTGACACTAGCGGCAGCTCCTACGAGCAGTACTTC	CAISDTSGSSYEQYF
-	TRBV5-1	-	15	TRBJ2-3	TGCGCCAGCAGCCTCACCGATCTAGACACAGATACGCAGTATTTT	CASSLTDLDTDTQYF
TRBD2	TRBV20-1	-	14	TRBJ2-7	TGCAGTGCTAGGGTGGGACTAGCAACCCACGAGCAGTACTTC	CSARVGLATHEQYF
-	TRBV28	few	15	TRBJ1-1	TGTGCCAGCAGTTTAAGAGAAAGGGGGAGCACTGAAGCTTTCTTT	CASSLRERGSTEAFF
-	TRBV24-1	-	13	TRBJ1-5	TGTGCCACCATTCGCAGGGTTGTCCAGCCCCAGCATTTT	CATIRRVVQPQHF
-	TRBV5-5	-	15	TRBJ2-7	TGTGCCAGCAGCTTGGGTCTAGCAGAAACCTACGAGCAGTACTTC	CASSLGLAETYEQYF
TRBD1	TRBV5-6	few	16	TRBJ2-7	TGTGCCAGCAGCTCCCCTCCAGGGACAGGGAACAATGAGCAGTACTTC	CASSSPPGTGNNEQYF
TRBD1	TRBV12-3/TRBV12-4	-	17	TRBJ1-1	TGTGCCAGCAGTTTACCCCGACAGGGTATCCGGAACACTGAAGCTTTCTTT	CASSLPRQGIRNTEAFF
TRBD2	TRBV3-1	-	16	TRBJ2-5	TGTGCCAGCAGCCAAGATCCTAGCGGGGGAGTTAATGAGCAGTACTTC	CASSQDPSGGVNEQYF
TRBD1	TRBV9	few	17	TRBJ2-3	TGTGCCAGCAGCGTTAAGACAGGGGGTACTAGGACAGATACGCAGTATTTT	CASSVKTGGTRTDTQYF